This T cell receptor beta chain was captured by sequencing in a study of blood T cell repertoires in COVID-19. The method was immunoSEQ multiplex PCR; TCRdb's version includes in-frame clones alone and lacks a portion of them. The table shows roughly 170,000 clones, with 80% to 90% occurring only once. The V gene's germline CDR1 is MGHRA and CDR2 YSYEKL. The CDR3 loop spans 13 amino acids. Deletions cut 0 bases from V and 6 bases from J, with 6 bases between. Material: peripheral blood. The rearrangement uses TRBV4-1 and TRBJ1-3; D ambiguous. The receptor was derived from a woman between 45 and 65 years old with COVID-19, enrolled during active disease. CDR3 protein: CASSQDQKNTIYF. In nucleotides, the CDR3 is TGCGCCAGCAGCCAAGATCAAAAAAACACCATATATTTT.